The present T cell receptor beta chain was sequenced within a study of T cell repertoires in cytomegalovirus infection. The wider study: Public signatures in TCR beta pointed to CMV infection and matching HLA type. Study-level findings and limits: There were HLA-C-restricted CMV-specific TCR beta clonotypes dominating the ex vivo response. Accumulated public TCR beta family frequency recognized individuals carrying CMV together with the relevant HLA.

Germline V gives CDR1 MNHNS, CDR2 SASEGT. The V gene lost 2 bases and the J gene lost 0 bases, with 5 bases spanning the gap. The CDR3 has 14 amino acids. This clonotype has ten or more counts. Its antigen is unknown. Each CDR3 protein gets one entry after TCRdb re-called the reads with MiXCR. The table has hundreds of thousands of distinct CDR3 sequences, roughly 12% seen once. The rearrangement links TRBV6-1 to TRBJ1-5, with unresolved D. The sequenced sample was PBMCs. The TCR was taken from a human donor in good health (CMV status not recorded). Some clones in this sample may be carry-over from other donors' samples. The DNA of the CDR3 is TGTGCCAGCAGTGAACAAGATAGCAATCAGCCCCAGCATTTT. Translating gives CASSEQDSNQPQHF.